This TCR beta chain was identified during a study of blood T cell repertoires in COVID-19. In the study overall: COVID-19 samples collected from the United States, Italy and Spain covered acute and convalescent phases.

This clone was counted a few times. In the authors' methods: Reference gene primer amplification in the assay estimated nucleated cell counts. Generated by immunoSEQ multiplex PCR, the TCRdb table keeps only in-frame clones and is missing some. D and trimming come from the DNA, and the V and J calls and clone size come from that table. The data contain 60,000 to 90,000 clones, 80% to 90% of them singletons. V dropped 2 bases and J dropped 10; count of bases not matched to a gene: 7. CDR1 is LNHDA and CDR2 is SQIVND in the germline V gene (reference sequence). The CDR3 sequence is 14 residues long. The sequencing input was peripheral blood. The clonotype was recovered from a man aged 55 to 70 with COVID-19, enrolled during active disease. The V gene is TRBV19, the J gene TRBJ2-1, with 8 bases fitting TRBD2. The CDR3 nucleotides read TGTGCCAGTAGTATAACGGGAGGGTTGGCGGAGCAGTTCTTC. It yields the protein CASSITGGLAEQFF.